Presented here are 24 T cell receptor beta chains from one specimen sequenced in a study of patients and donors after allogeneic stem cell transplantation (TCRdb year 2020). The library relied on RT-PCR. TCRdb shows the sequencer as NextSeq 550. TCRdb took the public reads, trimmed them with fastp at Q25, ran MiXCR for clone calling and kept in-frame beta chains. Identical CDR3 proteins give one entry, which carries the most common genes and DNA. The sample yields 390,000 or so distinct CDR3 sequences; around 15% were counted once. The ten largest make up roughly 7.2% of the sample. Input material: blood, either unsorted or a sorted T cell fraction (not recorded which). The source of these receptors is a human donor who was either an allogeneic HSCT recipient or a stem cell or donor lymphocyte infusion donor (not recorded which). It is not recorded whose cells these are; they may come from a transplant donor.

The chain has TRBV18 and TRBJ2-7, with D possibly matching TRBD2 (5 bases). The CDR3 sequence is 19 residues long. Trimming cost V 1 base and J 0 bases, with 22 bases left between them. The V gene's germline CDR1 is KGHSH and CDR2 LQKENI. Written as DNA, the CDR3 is TGTGCCAGCTCACCACGGGCGTTAGCGATGGACGGGATCTCCTACGAGCAGTACTTC. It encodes CASSPRALAMDGISYEQYF. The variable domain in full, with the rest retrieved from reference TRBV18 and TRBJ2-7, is NAGVMQNPRHLVRRRGQEARLRCSPMKGHSHVYWYRQLPEEGLKFMVYLQKENIIDESGMPKERFSAEFPKEGPSILRIQQVVRGDSAAYFCASSPRALAMDGISYEQYFGPGTRLTVT.

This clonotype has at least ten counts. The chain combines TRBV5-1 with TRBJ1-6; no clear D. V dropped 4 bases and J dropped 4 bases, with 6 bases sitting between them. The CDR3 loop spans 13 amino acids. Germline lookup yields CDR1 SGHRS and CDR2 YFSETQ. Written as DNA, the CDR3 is TGCGCCAGCAGCCCGTCTTATAATTCACCCCTCCACTTT. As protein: CASSPSYNSPLHF. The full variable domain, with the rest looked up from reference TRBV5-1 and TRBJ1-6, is KAGVTQTPRYLIKTRGQQVTLSCSPISGHRSVSWYQQTPGQGLQFLFEYFSETQRNKGNFPGRFSGRQFSNSRSEMNVSTLELGDSALYLCASSPSYNSPLHFGNGTRLTVT.

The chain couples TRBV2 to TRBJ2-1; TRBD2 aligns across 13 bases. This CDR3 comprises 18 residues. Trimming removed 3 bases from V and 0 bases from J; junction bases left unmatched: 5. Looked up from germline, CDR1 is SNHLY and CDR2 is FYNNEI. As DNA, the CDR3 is TGTGCCAGCAGTGAGGTGGGACTAGCGGGGAGCTCCTACAATGAGCAGTTCTTC. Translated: CASSEVGLAGSSYNEQFF.

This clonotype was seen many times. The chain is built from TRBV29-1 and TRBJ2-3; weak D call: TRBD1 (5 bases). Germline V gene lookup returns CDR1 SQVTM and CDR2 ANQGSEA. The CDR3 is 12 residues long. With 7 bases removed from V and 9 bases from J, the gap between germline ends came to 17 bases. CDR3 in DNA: TGCAGCGCTCTCCTTGACCCAGGGACGCAGTATTTT. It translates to CSALLDPGTQYF.

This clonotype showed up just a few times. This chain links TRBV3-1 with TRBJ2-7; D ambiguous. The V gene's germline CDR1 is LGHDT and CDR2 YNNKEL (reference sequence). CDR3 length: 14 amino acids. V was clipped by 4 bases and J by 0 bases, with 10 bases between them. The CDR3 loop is CASSRGTSSYEQYF. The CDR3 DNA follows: TGTGCCAGCAGCCGCGGCACGAGCTCCTACGAGCAGTACTTC.

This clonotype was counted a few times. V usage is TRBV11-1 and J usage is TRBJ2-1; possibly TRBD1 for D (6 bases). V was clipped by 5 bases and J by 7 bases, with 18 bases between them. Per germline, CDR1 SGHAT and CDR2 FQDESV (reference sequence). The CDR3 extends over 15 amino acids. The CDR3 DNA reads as TGTGCCAGCAGCCCCGCCCTGACAGGCCTTAATGAGCAGTTCTTC. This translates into CASSPALTGLNEQFF.

The CDR3 reads CASSLKFGTLGGYTF. The CDR3 nucleotides read TGTGCCAGCAGCCTAAAGTTCGGGACATTGGGTGGCTACACCTTC. This chain links TRBV27 with TRBJ1-2; perhaps TRBD1 as D (6 bases). The CDR3 has 15 amino acids. The V and J ends lost 6 bases and 7 bases respectively, with 21 bases between them. The germline V gene encodes CDR1 MNHEY and CDR2 SMNVEV (reference sequence).

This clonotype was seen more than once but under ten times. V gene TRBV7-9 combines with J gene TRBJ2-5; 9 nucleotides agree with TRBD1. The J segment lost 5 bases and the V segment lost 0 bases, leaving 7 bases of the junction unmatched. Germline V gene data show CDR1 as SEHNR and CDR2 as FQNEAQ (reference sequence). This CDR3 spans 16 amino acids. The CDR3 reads CASSLAGQGSKETQYF. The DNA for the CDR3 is TGTGCCAGCAGCTTAGCCGGACAGGGGAGCAAGGAGACCCAGTACTTC.

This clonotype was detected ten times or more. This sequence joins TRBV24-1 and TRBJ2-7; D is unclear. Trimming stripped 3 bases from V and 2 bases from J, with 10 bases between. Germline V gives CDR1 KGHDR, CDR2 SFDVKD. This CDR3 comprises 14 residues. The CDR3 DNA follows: TGTGCCACCAGTGATCCAGGATTCCCCTACGAGCAGTACTTC. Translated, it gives CATSDPGFPYEQYF.

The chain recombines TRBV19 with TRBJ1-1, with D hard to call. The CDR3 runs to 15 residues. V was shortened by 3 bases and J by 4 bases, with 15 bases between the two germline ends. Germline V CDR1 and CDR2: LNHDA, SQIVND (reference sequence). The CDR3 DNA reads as TGTGCCAGTAGTATTCGGGCAGCGGGTTCCACTGAAGCTTTCTTT. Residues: CASSIRAAGSTEAFF. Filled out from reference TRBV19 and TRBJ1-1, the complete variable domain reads DGGITQSPKYLFRKEGQNVTLSCEQNLNHDAMYWYRQDPGQGLRLIYYSQIVNDFQKGDIAEGYSVSREKKESFPLTVTSAQKNPTAFYLCASSIRAAGSTEAFFGQGTRLTVV.

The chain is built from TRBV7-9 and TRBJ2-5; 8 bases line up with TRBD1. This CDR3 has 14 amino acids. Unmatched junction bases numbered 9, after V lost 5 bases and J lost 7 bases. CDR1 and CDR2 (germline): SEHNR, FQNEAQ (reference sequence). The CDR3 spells CASSPPGGLGTQYF. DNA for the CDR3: TGTGCCAGCAGCCCCCCAGGGGGCTTGGGGACCCAGTACTTC.

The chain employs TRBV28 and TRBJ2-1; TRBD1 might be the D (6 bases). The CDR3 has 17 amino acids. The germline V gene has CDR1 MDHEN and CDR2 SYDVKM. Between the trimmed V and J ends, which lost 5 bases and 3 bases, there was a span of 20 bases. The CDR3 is CASSPTRRDTRYNEQFF. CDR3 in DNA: TGTGCCAGCAGTCCCACCCGCCGGGACACCCGCTACAATGAGCAGTTCTTC.

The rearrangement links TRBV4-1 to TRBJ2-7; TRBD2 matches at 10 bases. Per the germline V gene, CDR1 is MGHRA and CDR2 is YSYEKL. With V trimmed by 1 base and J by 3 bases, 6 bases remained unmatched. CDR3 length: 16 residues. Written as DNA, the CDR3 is TGCGCCAGCAGCCAAGCAAAGCGGGGGGGCCTCTACGAGCAGTACTTC. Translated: CASSQAKRGGLYEQYF.

The CDR3 loop is CATSESGQTYNEQFF. The CDR3 DNA reads TGTGCCACCAGTGAATCGGGACAGACCTACAATGAGCAGTTCTTC. The chain recombines TRBV24-1 with TRBJ2-1; 7 bases are shared with TRBD1. V lost 4 bases, J lost 2 bases, and 4 bases stayed unmatched. The CDR3 length is 15 residues. From germline, CDR1 is KGHDR and CDR2 SFDVKD.

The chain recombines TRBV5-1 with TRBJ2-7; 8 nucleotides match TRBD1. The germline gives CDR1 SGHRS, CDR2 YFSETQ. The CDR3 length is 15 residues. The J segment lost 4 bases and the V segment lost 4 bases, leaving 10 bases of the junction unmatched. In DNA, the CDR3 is TGCGCCAGCAGCCCCACCGACAGGGGAGTATACGAGCAGTACTTC. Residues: CASSPTDRGVYEQYF.

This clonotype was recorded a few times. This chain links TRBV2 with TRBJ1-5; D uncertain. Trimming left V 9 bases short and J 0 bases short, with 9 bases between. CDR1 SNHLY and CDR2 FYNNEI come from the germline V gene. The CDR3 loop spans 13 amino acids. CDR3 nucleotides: TGTGCCAGTGCGGTGAATAGCAATCAGCCCCAGCATTTT. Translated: CASAVNSNQPQHF.

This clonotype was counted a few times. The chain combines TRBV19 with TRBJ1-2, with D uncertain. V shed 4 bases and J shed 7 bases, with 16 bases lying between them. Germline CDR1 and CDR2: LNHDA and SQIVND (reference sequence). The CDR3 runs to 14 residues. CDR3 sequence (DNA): TGTGCCAGTAGTACCTCCGGTGGTTGGAGTGGCTACACCTTC. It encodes CASSTSGGWSGYTF.

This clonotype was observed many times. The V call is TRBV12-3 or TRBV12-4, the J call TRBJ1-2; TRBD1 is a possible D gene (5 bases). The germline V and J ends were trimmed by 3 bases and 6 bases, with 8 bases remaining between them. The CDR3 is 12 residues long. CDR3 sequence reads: CASSLKGHGYTF. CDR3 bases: TGTGCCAGCAGTTTGAAGGGGCATGGCTACACCTTC.

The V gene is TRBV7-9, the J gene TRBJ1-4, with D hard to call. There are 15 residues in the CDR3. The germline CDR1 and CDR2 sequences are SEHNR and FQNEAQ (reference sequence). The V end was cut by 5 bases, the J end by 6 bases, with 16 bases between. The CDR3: CASSHGLTTDEKLFF. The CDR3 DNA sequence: TGTGCCAGCAGCCATGGACTCACCACCGATGAAAAACTGTTTTTT.

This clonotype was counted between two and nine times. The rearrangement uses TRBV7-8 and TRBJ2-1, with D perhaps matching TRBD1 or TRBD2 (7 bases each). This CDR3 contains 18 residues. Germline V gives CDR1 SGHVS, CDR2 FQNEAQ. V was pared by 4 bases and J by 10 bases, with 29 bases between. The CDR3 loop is CASSSTQGRGPHLSEQFF. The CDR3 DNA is TGTGCCAGCAGCTCAACACAGGGGAGGGGCCCCCACCTGTCGGAGCAGTTCTTC.

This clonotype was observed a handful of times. CDR3 sequence reads: CASSLSRGLQPQHF. The CDR3 DNA reads TGTGCCAGCAGTTTATCAAGGGGGCTTCAGCCCCAGCATTTT. J is TRBJ1-5 and V is TRBV27, with 7 bases lining up with TRBD1. Germline CDR1 reads MNHEY; CDR2 reads SMNVEV (reference sequence). The CDR3 has 14 residues. Germline trimming cut 0 bases from V and 6 bases from J; bases unmatched to any gene: 2.

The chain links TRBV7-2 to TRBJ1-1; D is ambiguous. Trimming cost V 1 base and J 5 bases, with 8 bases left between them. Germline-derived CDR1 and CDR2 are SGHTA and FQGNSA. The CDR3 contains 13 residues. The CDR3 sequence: CASSLVRRTEAFF. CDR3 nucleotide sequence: TGTGCCAGCAGCTTAGTCCGACGAACTGAAGCTTTCTTT.

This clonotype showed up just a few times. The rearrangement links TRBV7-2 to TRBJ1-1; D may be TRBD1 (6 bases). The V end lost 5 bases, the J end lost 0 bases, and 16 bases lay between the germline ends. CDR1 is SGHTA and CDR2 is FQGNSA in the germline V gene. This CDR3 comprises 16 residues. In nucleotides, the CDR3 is TGTGCCAGCAGCGGCGGGACAAAGATAATGAACACTGAAGCTTTCTTT. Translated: CASSGGTKIMNTEAFF.

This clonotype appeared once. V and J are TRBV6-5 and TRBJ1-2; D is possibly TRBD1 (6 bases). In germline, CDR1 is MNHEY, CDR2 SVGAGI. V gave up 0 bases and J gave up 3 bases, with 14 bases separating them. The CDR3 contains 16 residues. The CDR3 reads CASSYSLQGLHYGYTF. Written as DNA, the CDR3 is TGTGCCAGCAGTTACTCGTTACAGGGCCTTCACTATGGCTACACCTTC.